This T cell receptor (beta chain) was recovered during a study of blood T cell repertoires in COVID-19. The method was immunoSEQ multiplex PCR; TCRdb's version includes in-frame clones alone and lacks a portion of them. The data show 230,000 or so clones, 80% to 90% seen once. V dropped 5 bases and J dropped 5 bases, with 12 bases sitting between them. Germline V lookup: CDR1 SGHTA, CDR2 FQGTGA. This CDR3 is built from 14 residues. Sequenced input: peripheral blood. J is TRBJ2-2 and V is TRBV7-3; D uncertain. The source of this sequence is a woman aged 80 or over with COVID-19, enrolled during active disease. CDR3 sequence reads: CASSPSVLTGELFF. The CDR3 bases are TGTGCCAGCAGCCCCTCGGTCCTTACCGGGGAGCTGTTTTTT.